The 7 T cell receptor beta chains given below trace back to one sample, sequenced in a study of spatial heterogeneity in lung cancer (dated 2019 in TCRdb). The protocol used for the library was 5' RACE. Reads for this sample came from a NextSeq 500. TCRdb passed the public sequencing reads through fastp at Q25 and MiXCR, retaining productive beta sequences. Duplicate CDR3 protein sequences are folded into a single record with the most common DNA and genes. In all, the sample holds under 4,000 distinct CDR3 sequences, and 2.5% to 3% of those were seen once. The ten most abundant clones make up around an eighth of the sample. The sample's time point label, decoded: sample taken at primary tumor resection. Here the sequenced sample was normal lung tissue next to the tumor, taken at surgery. These receptors were collected from a female donor with early-stage non-small cell lung cancer.

The sample holds many counts of this clonotype. The chain recombines TRBV20-1 with TRBJ2-3, with TRBD2 matching over 9 bases. Germline trimming cut 2 bases from V and 2 bases from J; bases unmatched to any gene: 5. CDR1 and CDR2 (germline): DFQATT, SNEGSKA (reference sequence). This CDR3 has 15 amino acids. CDR3 amino acids: CSARRASGATDTQYF. In DNA form, the CDR3 reads TGCAGTGCTAGACGGGCTAGCGGGGCCACAGATACGCAGTATTTT.

By its share, this clonotype is medium-sized. The V gene is TRBV29-1, the J gene TRBJ2-1; the match to TRBD2 covers 8 bases. V was clipped by 4 bases and J by 0 bases; unmatched bases: 5. The CDR3 spans 15 residues. Germline-derived CDR1 and CDR2 are SQVTM and ANQGSEA. CDR3: CSVGSAGGSYNEQFF. CDR3 DNA: TGCAGCGTTGGATCGGCGGGGGGCTCCTACAATGAGCAGTTCTTC.

By frequency in the sample, this clonotype is medium-sized. J is TRBJ1-6 and V is TRBV12-3 or TRBV12-4, with D perhaps TRBD1 (6 bases). Trimming shortened V by 5 bases and J by 6 bases, and 14 bases separated the two germline ends. CDR3 length equals 15 residues. The chain's CDR3 is CASSVGASGNSPLHF. The CDR3 DNA reads as TGTGCCAGCAGTGTGGGGGCCTCGGGTAATTCACCCCTCCACTTT.

By its share, this clonotype is medium-sized. Germline and junction disagree at one end, which may indicate a read error. The chain links TRBV30 to TRBJ1-1; D remains unclear. CDR3 length: 13 residues. Per the germline V gene, CDR1 is GTSNPN and CDR2 is SVGIG (reference sequence). Here the CDR3 reads CAWTVSGSTEAFF. For the CDR3, the DNA is TGTGCGTGGACGGTGTCGGGTAGCACTGAAGCTTTCTTT.

By sample share, this clonotype is large (0.1 to 1%). This chain connects TRBV4-3 to TRBJ1-5, with D possibly TRBD1 on 5 matching bases. V dropped 6 bases and J dropped 6 bases, with 18 bases sitting between them. CDR3 length equals 15 residues. In germline, CDR1 is LGHNA, CDR2 YSLEER. The CDR3 DNA is TGCGCCAGCAGTCCTAGCTGGCAGGGAGGTCAGCCCCAGCATTTT. Its translation is CASSPSWQGGQPQHF.

In its sample, this clonotype was seen many times. This chain joins TRBV4-3 and TRBJ2-7; D remains ambiguous. The germline gives CDR1 LGHNA, CDR2 YSLEER. The V end lost 0 bases, the J end lost 1 base, and 10 bases lay between the germline ends. This CDR3 is built from 15 residues. CDR3 coding DNA: TGCGCCAGCAGCCAAGATCACGTCCCGTCCTACGAGCAGTACTTC. Amino acid sequence: CASSQDHVPSYEQYF.

By sample share, this clonotype is medium-sized. The V and J genes are TRBV7-6 and TRBJ2-4, with a possible D match to TRBD1 (5 bases). Germline V gives CDR1 SGHVS, CDR2 FNYEAQ. CDR3 size: 13 residues. V lost 5 bases, J lost 7 bases, and 12 bases lay in between. CDR3 DNA sequence: TGTGCCAGCAGCGTCCAGGGTGGGAACATTCAGTACTTC. Its translation: CASSVQGGNIQYF. The entire variable domain, with the rest obtained from reference TRBV7-6 and TRBJ2-4, is as follows: GAGVSQSPRYKVTKRGQDVALRCDPISGHVSLYWYRQALGQGPEFLTYFNYEAQQDKSGLPNDRFSAERPEGSISTLTIQRTEQRDSAMYRCASSVQGGNIQYFGAGTRLSVL.